These 32 T cell receptor beta chains came from one sample sequenced in a study of cytomegalovirus exposure and HLA in healthy donors. PCR employed 60 Vbeta and 13 Jbeta primers. The repertoire was sequenced with immunoSEQ multiplex PCR; TCRdb's copy has only in-frame clones and lacks some. The sample includes 130,000 to 150,000 clones. The specimen sequenced was PBMCs. The receptors were gathered from a man in his forties or fifties in good health and CMV-seronegative.

The chain recombines TRBV28 with TRBJ2-6, with TRBD1 matching over 7 bases. The CDR3 totals 15 residues. J lost 1 base, V lost 5 bases, and 2 bases had no gene match. Germline V gene sequence: CDR1 MDHEN, CDR2 SYDVKM. CDR3 protein: CASSLGQSGANVLTF. The CDR3, as DNA: TGTGCCAGCAGTCTGGGACAGTCTGGGGCCAACGTCCTGACTTTC.

The gene calls are TRBV5-1 and TRBJ2-5, with 9 bases matching TRBD2. The length of the CDR3 is 16 residues. V shed 0 bases, J shed 3 bases, and the junction held 6 bases outside the gene matches. Germline-derived CDR1 and CDR2 are SGHRS and YFSETQ. In DNA, the CDR3 is TGCGCCAGCAGCTTGGCAACAGCGGGGGGCAAAGAGACCCAGTACTTC. Encoded protein: CASSLATAGGKETQYF.

The J gene is TRBJ2-3, the V gene TRBV5-4, with 14 bases identical to TRBD2. The CDR3 length is 17 residues. The germline gives CDR1 SGHNT, CDR2 YYREEE (reference sequence). J gave up 4 bases and V 1 base, and 5 bases lay outside the gene matches. DNA of the CDR3: TGTGCCAGCAGCTTGAAGACTAGCGGGGGGGCCTCAGATACGCAGTATTTT. Translating it yields CASSLKTSGGASDTQYF.

The chain links TRBV7-3 to TRBJ2-1; D unresolved. With 1 base removed from V and 0 bases from J, the gap between germline ends came to 10 bases. The CDR3 consists of 16 residues. In germline, CDR1 is SGHTA, CDR2 FQGTGA. For the CDR3, the DNA is TGTGCCAGCAGCTTAAGTGCGATGAGCTCCTACAATGAGCAGTTCTTC. It specifies CASSLSAMSSYNEQFF.

This chain links TRBV6-6 with TRBJ2-2; unclear D gene. Germline V gene lookup returns CDR1 MNHNY and CDR2 SVGAGI (reference sequence). CDR3 size: 11 residues. V was shortened by 6 bases and J by 5 bases, with 4 bases between the two germline ends. CDR3 sequence (DNA): TGTGCCAGCAGCCTTACCGGGGAGCTGTTTTTT. Protein product: CASSLTGELFF.

The rearrangement links TRBV27 to TRBJ2-7, with D perhaps TRBD2 (5 bases). CDR1 is MNHEY and CDR2 is SMNVEV in the germline V gene (reference sequence). The CDR3 spans 14 residues. V lost 8 bases and J lost 3, with 17 bases in between. CDR3 bases: TGTGCCAGCCGCCCCCGGGGTCTCTACTACGAGCAGTACTTC. Encoded protein: CASRPRGLYYEQYF.

The rearrangement joins TRBV27 to TRBJ2-7, with a possible D match to TRBD1 (6 bases). CDR1 and CDR2 from the germline V gene are MNHEY and SMNVEV (reference sequence). The CDR3 loop spans 12 amino acids. Trimming removed 6 bases from V and 0 bases from J, with 6 bases in between. The CDR3 protein is CASRDSSYEQYF. CDR3 nucleotides: TGTGCCAGCAGGGACAGCTCCTACGAGCAGTACTTC.

V usage is TRBV6-5 and J usage is TRBJ1-4, with D perhaps TRBD1 (6 bases). V was pared by 1 base and J by 3 bases, with 9 bases between. This CDR3 has 15 residues. Germline V lookup: CDR1 MNHEY, CDR2 SVGAGI. The DNA of the CDR3 is TGTGCCAGCAGTTACTTGGGGGCTCCTAATGAAAAACTGTTTTTT. Translated: CASSYLGAPNEKLFF.

The chain is built from TRBV5-6 and TRBJ2-4, with D possibly being TRBD1 (5 bases). Between the trimmed V and J ends, which lost 4 bases and 8 bases, there was a span of 10 bases. Per the germline V gene, CDR1 is SGHDT and CDR2 is YYEEEE. The length of the CDR3 is 12 residues. CDR3 DNA sequence: TGTGCCAGCAGCCTCAGGGAATACATTCAGTACTTC. Translated, it gives CASSLREYIQYF.

This rearrangement joins TRBV5-4 to TRBJ1-2, with D unresolved. Per germline, CDR1 SGHNT and CDR2 YYREEE (reference sequence). The CDR3 consists of 15 residues. V shed 4 bases and J shed 2 bases, with 15 bases lying between them. The CDR3 loop reads CASSPGSLINYGYTF. CDR3 in DNA: TGTGCCAGCAGCCCCGGGTCGCTAATAAACTATGGCTACACCTTC. Based on the CDR3 plus reference TRBV5-4 and TRBJ1-2, the full variable domain is ETGVTQSPTHLIKTRGQQVTLRCSSQSGHNTVSWYQQALGQGPQFIFQYYREEENGRGNFPPRFSGLQFPNYSSELNVNALELDDSALYLCASSPGSLINYGYTFGSGTRLTVV.

The chain recombines TRBV5-4 with TRBJ2-7; TRBD2 aligns across 11 bases. Losses at the gene ends were 4 bases for V and 0 bases for J; bases not matched to a gene: 3. Germline-derived CDR1 and CDR2 are SGHNT and YYREEE (reference sequence). CDR3 length: 15 amino acids. The CDR3 coding sequence is TGTGCCAGCAGCCCCACTAGCGGGGGCTCCTACGAGCAGTACTTC. Translated, it gives CASSPTSGGSYEQYF.

The J gene is TRBJ2-3, the V gene TRBV6-4, with D perhaps TRBD1 (8 bases). The V and J ends lost 8 bases and 5 bases respectively, with 20 bases between them. The CDR3 sequence is 15 residues long. The germline V gene has CDR1 MRHNA and CDR2 SNTAGT. CDR3 DNA: TGTGCCAGCGCACGGGAGGCAGGGGGCAAAGATACGCAGTATTTT. Amino acids: CASAREAGGKDTQYF.

This chain links TRBV10-3 with TRBJ2-5; D gene uncertain. This CDR3 has 14 amino acids. V was shortened by 7 bases and J by 4 bases, with 16 bases between the two germline ends. Germline assignment: CDR1 ENHRY and CDR2 SYGVKD. The CDR3 spells CAITPSTRGETQYF. The DNA of the CDR3 is TGTGCCATCACCCCTTCGACCAGAGGAGAGACCCAGTACTTC.

V usage is TRBV7-2 and J usage is TRBJ1-6; D is unresolved. Germline CDR1 reads SGHTA; CDR2 reads FQGNSA. Trimming took off 0 bases at V and 0 bases at J, with 12 bases between the two ends. CDR3 length: 18 amino acids. CDR3 amino acids: CASSLAPLRSSYNSPLHF. As DNA, the CDR3 is TGTGCCAGCAGCTTAGCCCCGCTCCGGAGCTCCTATAATTCACCCCTCCACTTT.

V gene TRBV7-9 combines with J gene TRBJ2-3, with 10 bases identical to TRBD2. Looked up from germline, CDR1 is SEHNR and CDR2 is FQNEAQ (reference sequence). The CDR3 totals 16 residues. Unmatched junction bases numbered 5, after V lost 3 bases and J lost 2 bases. The CDR3 region is CASSFSGGEFTDTQYF. CDR3 nucleotides: TGTGCCAGCAGCTTCAGCGGGGGGGAGTTCACAGATACGCAGTATTTT.

The chain employs TRBV6-1 and TRBJ1-1; the match to TRBD1 covers 7 bases. The CDR3 runs to 15 residues. V was pared by 6 bases and J by 3 bases, with 10 bases of the junction left unmatched. Germline assignment: CDR1 MNHNS and CDR2 SASEGT. The DNA for the CDR3 is TGTGCCAGCAGATCCCAGACAGGGTTGGACACTGAAGCTTTCTTT. Translated, it gives CASRSQTGLDTEAFF.

The chain joins TRBV4-2 to TRBJ2-5; TRBD2 agrees at 14 bases. V lost 3 bases, J lost 4 bases, and 1 base stayed unmatched. This CDR3 has 15 residues. Germline V gene data show CDR1 as LGHNA and CDR2 as YNFKEQ. CDR3 coding DNA: TGTGCCAGCAGCCATGGACTAGCGGGGGGAGAGACCCAGTACTTC. Encoded protein: CASSHGLAGGETQYF.

V and J are TRBV4-3 and TRBJ1-5; D might be TRBD1 (6 bases). This CDR3 comprises 15 residues. Deletions cut 1 base from V and 1 base from J, with 8 bases between. Germline assignment: CDR1 LGHNA and CDR2 YSLEER. For the CDR3, the DNA is TGCGCCAGCAGCCAAGGGACAGCCAGCAATCAGCCCCAGCATTTT. This gives the protein CASSQGTASNQPQHF.

The J gene is TRBJ1-5, the V gene TRBV6-6, with 7 bases matching TRBD1. Per germline, CDR1 MNHNY and CDR2 SVGAGI (reference sequence). The junction had 8 bases not matched to a gene; V was cut back by 6 bases and J by 0 bases. The CDR3 extends over 16 amino acids. CDR3 DNA: TGTGCCAGCAGCTCTATGTCAGGGGGTAGCAATCAGCCCCAGCATTTT. This gives the protein CASSSMSGGSNQPQHF.

The chain is built from TRBV18 and TRBJ2-5, with 9 bases that match TRBD1. The CDR3 has 15 amino acids. V gave up 1 base and J gave up 5 bases; unmatched junction bases: 5. Germline CDR1 and CDR2: KGHSH and LQKENI. CDR3 DNA: TGTGCCAGCTCACCACGGACAGGGGAAGGGGAGACCCAGTACTTC. Its translation is CASSPRTGEGETQYF. The full variable domain, its missing parts supplied by reference TRBV18 and TRBJ2-5, is NAGVMQNPRHLVRRRGQEARLRCSPMKGHSHVYWYRQLPEEGLKFMVYLQKENIIDESGMPKERFSAEFPKEGPSILRIQQVVRGDSAAYFCASSPRTGEGETQYFGPGTRLLVL.

The chain employs TRBV4-3 and TRBJ1-1, with D perhaps matching TRBD1 (5 bases). This CDR3 has 15 amino acids. The germline V gene encodes CDR1 LGHNA and CDR2 YSLEER. With 5 bases removed from V and 0 bases from J, the gap between germline ends came to 13 bases. DNA of the CDR3: TGCGCCAGCAGCTTCGATTCGACAGTGAACACTGAAGCTTTCTTT. Its translation: CASSFDSTVNTEAFF.

The V and J genes are TRBV6-5 and TRBJ2-2; TRBD2 is a possible D gene (5 bases). The V end lost 7 bases, the J end lost 7 bases, and 13 bases lay between the germline ends. The CDR3 is 13 amino acids. Germline lookup yields CDR1 MNHEY and CDR2 SVGAGI. CDR3 sequence (DNA): TGTGCCAGCACTTCTGGACTGGGCGGGGAGCTGTTTTTT. This gives the protein CASTSGLGGELFF.

The V and J genes are TRBV19 and TRBJ1-1; 9 bases agree with TRBD1. J gave up 3 bases and V 9 bases, and 11 bases lay outside the gene matches. The CDR3 contains 15 residues. Germline V gene sequence: CDR1 LNHDA, CDR2 SQIVND (reference sequence). The DNA of the CDR3 is TGTGCCAGCCCACCGGGACAGGGTTTTCACACTGAAGCTTTCTTT. It yields the protein CASPPGQGFHTEAFF.

The rearrangement uses TRBV7-6 and TRBJ1-4; D not certain. This CDR3 spans 16 amino acids. Germline assignment: CDR1 SGHVS and CDR2 FNYEAQ. The ends were cut back, 2 bases at V and 2 bases at J, with 12 bases in the middle. The CDR3 region has the DNA TGTGCCAGCAGCTTAATCGCGACAACCACTAATGAAAAACTGTTTTTT. This translates into CASSLIATTTNEKLFF. Looking up the rest from reference TRBV7-6 and TRBJ1-4 gives the full variable domain: GAGVSQSPRYKVTKRGQDVALRCDPISGHVSLYWYRQALGQGPEFLTYFNYEAQQDKSGLPNDRFSAERPEGSISTLTIQRTEQRDSAMYRCASSLIATTTNEKLFFGSGTQLSVL.

The chain recombines TRBV9 with TRBJ2-2; D call uncertain. Per the germline V gene, CDR1 is SGDLS and CDR2 is YYNGEE. CDR3 size: 13 residues. V was pared by 6 bases and J by 1 base, with 7 bases between. CDR3 nucleotides: TGTGCCAGCACCCGAGAGAACACCGGGGAGCTGTTTTTT. Residues: CASTRENTGELFF.

J is TRBJ1-5 and V is TRBV2; D perhaps matches TRBD1 (6 bases). The germline gives CDR1 SNHLY, CDR2 FYNNEI. This CDR3 contains 15 residues. With 6 bases removed from V and 2 bases from J, the gap between germline ends came to 14 bases. DNA for the CDR3: TGTGCCAGCAGGGAACAGGGTGGGGGCAATCAGCCCCAGCATTTT. Its protein is CASREQGGGNQPQHF.

The V call is TRBV4-3, the J call TRBJ2-5; D is unclear. V was pared by 0 bases and J by 2 bases, with 10 bases between. CDR1 is LGHNA and CDR2 is YSLEER in the germline V gene. CDR3 length: 15 residues. CDR3 nucleotides: TGCGCCAGCAGCCAAGATTTATCCAGGCAAGAGACCCAGTACTTC. Its translation: CASSQDLSRQETQYF.

The V and J genes are TRBV14 and TRBJ2-3; the match to TRBD1 covers 8 bases. Germline V gives CDR1 SGHDN, CDR2 FVKESK. The CDR3 has 16 residues. V was pared by 0 bases and J by 5 bases, with 7 bases of the junction left unmatched. The CDR3 nucleotides read TGTGCCAGCAGCCAAGATGTAGGCAGGGGGCTAGATACGCAGTATTTT. Translating gives CASSQDVGRGLDTQYF.

The V and J genes are TRBV6-4 and TRBJ2-3, with 8 bases fitting TRBD2. Per germline, CDR1 MRHNA and CDR2 SNTAGT. The CDR3 runs to 14 residues. V was pared by 3 bases and J by 4 bases, with 3 bases of the junction left unmatched. Written as DNA, the CDR3 is TGTGCCAGCAGTGAGCGGGGGGCCGCAGATACGCAGTATTTT. This codes for CASSERGAADTQYF.

This chain uses TRBV28 with TRBJ1-1; TRBD1 matches 7 bases. V was pared by 5 bases and J by 12 bases, with 9 bases of the junction left unmatched. The CDR3 sequence is 12 residues long. The germline gives CDR1 MDHEN, CDR2 SYDVKM. This chain's CDR3 is CASSVGDRAPFF. The CDR3, as DNA: TGTGCCAGCAGTGTAGGCGACAGGGCCCCTTTCTTT. Looking up the rest from reference TRBV28 and TRBJ1-1 gives the full variable domain: DVKVTQSSRYLVKRTGEKVFLECVQDMDHENMFWYRQDPGLGLRLIYFSYDVKMKEKGDIPEGYSVSREKKERFSLILESASTNQTSMYLCASSVGDRAPFFGQGTRLTVV.

The rearrangement links TRBV4-2 to TRBJ2-1; the D is unclear. This CDR3 has 16 amino acids. The V gene's germline CDR1 is LGHNA and CDR2 YNFKEQ. V gave up 1 base and J gave up 2 bases, with 12 bases separating them. The CDR3 DNA reads TGTGCCAGCAGCCAAGCGAATCAAGCCACCTACAATGAGCAGTTCTTC. Protein sequence: CASSQANQATYNEQFF.

The V gene is TRBV5-6, the J gene TRBJ2-7; D is undetermined. Trimming cost V 2 bases and J 2 bases, with 8 bases left between them. CDR1 and CDR2 (germline): SGHDT, YYEEEE. This CDR3 is built from 13 residues. The CDR3 bases are TGTGCCAGCAGCTTCCCACATACCTACGAGCAGTACTTC. This translates into CASSFPHTYEQYF.